This entry lists 18 T cell receptor beta chains sequenced from one sample in a study of fetal regulatory T cell absence and autoimmunity. Measured with immunoSEQ multiplex PCR; TCRdb has only the in-frame clones, and not every one. Found here are approximately 46,000 clones, roughly 83% of them singletons; the top ten hold 0.35% to 0.45%. Sequenced input: cord blood. These receptors were taken from a newborn boy with IPEX syndrome.

The chain carries TRBV19 and TRBJ2-7; TRBD2 matches 9 bases. Germline assignment: CDR1 LNHDA and CDR2 SQIVND (reference sequence). V was pared by 3 bases and J by 4 bases, with 10 bases of the junction left unmatched. The CDR3 covers 16 residues. The CDR3 DNA is TGTGCCAGTAGTATCGCGAGCGGGAGGTACGGTTACGAGCAGTACTTC. Residues: CASSIASGRYGYEQYF.

V usage is TRBV19 and J usage is TRBJ2-3; a possible D gene is TRBD1 (6 bases). The CDR3 is 14 amino acids. V was cut by 7 bases and J by 2 bases, with 13 bases left in between. The germline gives CDR1 LNHDA, CDR2 SQIVND (reference sequence). The CDR3 region has the DNA TGTGCCAGTACCTCAAACAGGGCCACAGATACGCAGTATTTT. It codes for CASTSNRATDTQYF. The whole variable domain, remainder taken from reference TRBV19 and TRBJ2-3, is DGGITQSPKYLFRKEGQNVTLSCEQNLNHDAMYWYRQDPGQGLRLIYYSQIVNDFQKGDIAEGYSVSREKKESFPLTVTSAQKNPTAFYLCASTSNRATDTQYFGPGTRLTVL.

The V and J genes are TRBV13 and TRBJ2-7; D might be TRBD1 or TRBD2, each matching 5 bases. Per the germline V gene, CDR1 is PRHDT and CDR2 is FYEKMQ (reference sequence). This CDR3 has 15 amino acids. Trimming cost V 5 bases and J 0 bases, with 14 bases left between them. The CDR3 DNA is TGTGCCAGCAGCAGCCGGGACCCTTACTCCTACGAGCAGTACTTC. Its protein product is CASSSRDPYSYEQYF.

This clone was detected only once. This chain connects TRBV2 to TRBJ2-3; D gene ambiguous. Germline V CDR1 and CDR2: SNHLY, FYNNEI. Trimming stripped 4 bases from V and 2 bases from J, with 4 bases between. This CDR3 has 12 residues. CDR3 sequence: CASSALTDTQYF. CDR3 nucleotide sequence: TGTGCCAGCAGTGCCCTCACAGATACGCAGTATTTT.

Comments on this clone: Germline is not matched at one junction end, which may reflect a read error. The chain joins TRBV4-1 to TRBJ2-3; 10 nucleotides match TRBD1. This CDR3 spans 16 amino acids. CDR1 MGHRA and CDR2 YSYEKL come from the germline V gene. The CDR3 coding sequence is TGCGCCAGCAGTCAAGGACAGGGGGGAGGGACAGATACGCAGTATTTT. Translation gives CASSQGQGGGTDTQYF.

This clone was counted once. The rearrangement uses TRBV5-1 and TRBJ1-1; no clear D. CDR1 is SGHRS, CDR2 YFSETQ, per germline. This CDR3 is 14 amino acids long. Trimming stripped 0 bases from V and 1 base from J, with 7 bases between. The CDR3 here is CASSLELTNTEAFF. DNA of the CDR3: TGCGCCAGCAGCTTGGAACTGACGAACACTGAAGCTTTCTTT.

The chain is built from TRBV2 and TRBJ1-2; 8 bases are shared with TRBD1. This CDR3 has 14 residues. Unmatched junction bases numbered 7, after V lost 9 bases and J lost 1 base. Germline V gene lookup returns CDR1 SNHLY and CDR2 FYNNEI. CDR3 bases: TGTGCCAGGACCGGGACAGGAGTTAACTATGGCTACACCTTC. Amino acid sequence: CARTGTGVNYGYTF.

The chain carries TRBV4-1 and TRBJ1-2; 7 nucleotides line up with TRBD1. CDR3 length: 16 amino acids. The trim removed 1 base at V and 4 bases at J, leaving 9 bases unmatched. CDR1 and CDR2 from the germline V gene are MGHRA and YSYEKL. The CDR3, as DNA: TGCGCCAGCAGCCAAGTCTATACCGGGACAGTCTATGGCTACACCTTC. Protein sequence: CASSQVYTGTVYGYTF.

V is TRBV27 and J is TRBJ2-1; the match to TRBD1 covers 7 bases. The CDR3 has 13 amino acids. Per the germline V gene, CDR1 is MNHEY and CDR2 is SMNVEV (reference sequence). This CDR3 is CATGQWSYNEQFF. The CDR3 bases are TGTGCTACGGGACAGTGGTCCTACAATGAGCAGTTCTTC.

The chain employs TRBV7-9 and TRBJ2-5, with 8 bases fitting TRBD1. The CDR3 length is 16 residues. Looked up from germline, CDR1 is SEHNR and CDR2 is FQNEAQ (reference sequence). Unmatched junction bases numbered 10, after V lost 5 bases and J lost 2 bases. The CDR3 loop reads CASSLSPHRGQETQYF. As DNA, the CDR3 is TGTGCCAGCAGCCTATCCCCTCACAGGGGGCAAGAGACCCAGTACTTC.

This chain joins TRBV7-9 and TRBJ2-5; either TRBD1 or TRBD2 may fit D (5 bases each). With 5 bases removed from V and 5 bases from J, the gap between germline ends came to 21 bases. Germline assignment: CDR1 SEHNR and CDR2 FQNEAQ (reference sequence). The CDR3 is 16 amino acids. CDR3 loop: CASSPRSTAPGETQYF. CDR3 sequence (DNA): TGTGCCAGCAGCCCCCGGTCGACAGCCCCGGGGGAGACCCAGTACTTC.

J is TRBJ1-5 and V is TRBV6-1, with 7 bases fitting TRBD1. This CDR3 has 15 amino acids. Germline V gives CDR1 MNHNS, CDR2 SASEGT. The junction had 8 bases not matched to a gene; V was cut back by 3 bases and J by 6 bases. CDR3 sequence (DNA): TGTGCCAGCAGTGATGACAGGGCCCCCGGTCAGCCCCAGCATTTT. This codes for CASSDDRAPGQPQHF.

The V and J genes are TRBV5-1 and TRBJ2-5; D remains ambiguous. V lost 0 bases, J lost 3 bases, and 3 bases lay in between. The CDR3 extends over 12 amino acids. The germline V gene encodes CDR1 SGHRS and CDR2 YFSETQ. Written as DNA, the CDR3 is TGCGCCAGCAGCTTGGCCAAAGAGACCCAGTACTTC. As protein: CASSLAKETQYF.

The chain employs TRBV9 and TRBJ1-6; D remains unclear. CDR3 length: 16 amino acids. V lost 5 bases and J 2 bases, leaving 14 bases between the germline ends. CDR1 SGDLS and CDR2 YYNGEE come from the germline V gene. The CDR3 spells CASSTGPYPYNSPLHF. In DNA, the CDR3 is TGTGCCAGCAGTACCGGGCCCTACCCCTATAATTCACCCCTCCACTTT.

This rearrangement joins TRBV11-2 to TRBJ2-1, with no clear D. The V end was cut by 5 bases, the J end by 8 bases, with 13 bases between. The CDR3 length is 13 residues. Germline values: CDR1 SGHAT, CDR2 FQNNGV. The CDR3 nucleotides are TGTGCCAGCAGCCTCGGAGTAGTCCATGAGCAGTTCTTC. Translated: CASSLGVVHEQFF. The entire variable domain, with the rest obtained from reference TRBV11-2 and TRBJ2-1, is as follows: EAGVAQSPRYKIIEKRQSVAFWCNPISGHATLYWYQQILGQGPKLLIQFQNNGVVDDSQLPKDRFSAERLKGVDSTLKIQPAKLEDSAVYLCASSLGVVHEQFFGPGTRLTVL.

A single count supports this clone. V is TRBV15 and J is TRBJ2-5; D call uncertain. Trimming removed 9 bases from V and 5 bases from J, with 10 bases in between. Germline CDR1 is LNHNV and CDR2 is YYDKDF (reference sequence). The CDR3 has 11 amino acids. CDR3 nucleotide sequence: TGTGCCACGCCACCTGGGGAGACCCAGTACTTC. Protein sequence: CATPPGETQYF.

The gene calls are TRBV13 and TRBJ2-1, with 10 bases aligning to TRBD2. The CDR3 has 14 amino acids. CDR1 is PRHDT, CDR2 FYEKMQ, per germline (reference sequence). J gave up 5 bases and V 5 bases, and 3 bases lay outside the gene matches. The CDR3 here is CASSPGLADNEQFF. In DNA, the CDR3 is TGTGCCAGCAGCCCAGGACTAGCGGACAATGAGCAGTTCTTC.

V and J are TRBV9 and TRBJ1-3, with a possible D match to TRBD1 (5 bases). Trimming took 5 bases from V and 0 from J, leaving 12 bases between them. The CDR3 extends over 15 amino acids. Germline loops: CDR1 SGDLS, CDR2 YYNGEE. CDR3 residues: CASSLDGASGNTIYF. DNA for the CDR3: TGTGCCAGCAGTTTGGACGGGGCCTCTGGAAACACCATATATTTT.